This TCR beta chain appears in the sequencing data of a study of cytomegalovirus exposure and HLA in healthy donors. For the study at large: Per a later analysis, the roughly 680 first-cohort and approximately 120 validation repertoires shared one platform.

Measured with immunoSEQ multiplex PCR; TCRdb has only the in-frame clones, and not every one. The table includes about 220,000 clones, around 88% detected once. Germline V gene data show CDR1 as ENHRY and CDR2 as SYGVKD. There are 12 residues in the CDR3. V was pared by 8 bases and J by 3 bases, with 11 bases between. This clone was recorded a few times. The sample taken for sequencing was PBMCs. The chain couples TRBV10-3 to TRBJ2-7; perhaps TRBD2 as D (5 bases). The TCR originated in a woman aged 18-29 years in good health and CMV-seronegative. The CDR3 bases are TGTGCCATCGCTAGCACTGACTACGAGCAGTACTTC. Translated, it gives CAIASTDYEQYF.